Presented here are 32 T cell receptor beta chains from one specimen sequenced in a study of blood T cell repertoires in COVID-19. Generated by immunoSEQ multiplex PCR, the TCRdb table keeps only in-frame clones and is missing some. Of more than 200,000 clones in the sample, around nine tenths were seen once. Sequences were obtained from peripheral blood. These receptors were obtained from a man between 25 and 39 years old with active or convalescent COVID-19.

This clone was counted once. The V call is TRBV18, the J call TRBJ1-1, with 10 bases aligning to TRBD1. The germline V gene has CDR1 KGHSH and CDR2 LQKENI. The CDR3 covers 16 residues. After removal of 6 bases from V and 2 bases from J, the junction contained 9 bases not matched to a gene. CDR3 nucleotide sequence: TGTGCCAGCTCTCGAGCGGACAGGGGGATTAACACTGAAGCTTTCTTT. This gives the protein CASSRADRGINTEAFF.

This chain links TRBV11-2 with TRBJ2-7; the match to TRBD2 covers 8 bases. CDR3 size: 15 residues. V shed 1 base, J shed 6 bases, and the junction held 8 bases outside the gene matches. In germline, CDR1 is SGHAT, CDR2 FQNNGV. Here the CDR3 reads CASSLVGSGATEQYF. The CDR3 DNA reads TGTGCCAGCAGCTTAGTAGGTAGCGGGGCTACCGAGCAGTACTTC.

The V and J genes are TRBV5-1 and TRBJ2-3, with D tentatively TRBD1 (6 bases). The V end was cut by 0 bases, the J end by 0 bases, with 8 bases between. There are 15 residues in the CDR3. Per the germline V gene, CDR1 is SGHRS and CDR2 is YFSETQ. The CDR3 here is CASSLAGTSTDTQYF. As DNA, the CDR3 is TGCGCCAGCAGCTTGGCGGGGACAAGCACAGATACGCAGTATTTT.

The CDR3 DNA is TGCGCCAGCAGACCCTCCACAGGGATAAATCAGCCCCAGCATTTT. Amino acids: CASRPSTGINQPQHF. V is TRBV5-1 and J is TRBJ1-5, with D perhaps matching TRBD1 (6 bases). Germline values: CDR1 SGHRS, CDR2 YFSETQ. The CDR3 is made up of 15 amino acids. The V and J ends lost 5 bases and 4 bases respectively, with 16 bases between them.

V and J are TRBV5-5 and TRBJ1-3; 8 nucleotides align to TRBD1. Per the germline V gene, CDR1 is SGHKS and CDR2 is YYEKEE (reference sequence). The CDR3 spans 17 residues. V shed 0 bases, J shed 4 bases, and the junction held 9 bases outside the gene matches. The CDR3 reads CASSLDPRDRHGNTIYF. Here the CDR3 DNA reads TGTGCCAGCAGCTTGGACCCCAGGGACAGGCACGGAAACACCATATATTTT. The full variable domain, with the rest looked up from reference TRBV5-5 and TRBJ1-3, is DAGVTQSPTHLIKTRGQQVTLRCSPISGHKSVSWYQQVLGQGPQFIFQYYEKEERGRGNFPDRFSARQFPNYSSELNVNALLLGDSALYLCASSLDPRDRHGNTIYFGEGSWLTVV.

DNA for the CDR3: TGTGCCAGCCTAGCGGGGAACAATGAGCAGTTCTTC. It encodes CASLAGNNEQFF. The chain combines TRBV18 with TRBJ2-1, with TRBD2 matching over 9 bases. CDR1 is KGHSH and CDR2 is LQKENI in the germline V gene. CDR3 length: 12 amino acids. After removal of 8 bases from V and 5 bases from J, the junction contained 1 base not matched to a gene.

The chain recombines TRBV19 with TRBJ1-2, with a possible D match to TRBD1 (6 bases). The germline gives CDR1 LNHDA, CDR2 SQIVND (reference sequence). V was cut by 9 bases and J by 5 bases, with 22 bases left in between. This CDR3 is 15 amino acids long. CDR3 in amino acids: CASTSAQGIGYGYTF. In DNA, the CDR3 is TGTGCCAGCACCTCCGCACAGGGTATAGGTTATGGCTACACCTTC.

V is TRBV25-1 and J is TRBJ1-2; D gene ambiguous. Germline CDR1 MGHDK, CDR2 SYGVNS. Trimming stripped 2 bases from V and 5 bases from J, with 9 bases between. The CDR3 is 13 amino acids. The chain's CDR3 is CASSEVNGYGYTF. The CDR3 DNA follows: TGTGCCAGCAGTGAAGTAAACGGTTATGGCTACACCTTC.

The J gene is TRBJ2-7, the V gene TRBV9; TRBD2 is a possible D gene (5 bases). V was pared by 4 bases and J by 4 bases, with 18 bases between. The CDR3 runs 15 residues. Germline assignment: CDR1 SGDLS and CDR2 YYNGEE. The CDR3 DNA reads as TGTGCCAGCAGCCCGGACTCTCACACCACTTACGAGCAGTACTTC. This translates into CASSPDSHTTYEQYF.

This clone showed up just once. The CDR3 coding sequence is TGTGCCAGCAGCCTCACTAGCGGGGGCACAGATACGCAGTATTTT. This codes for CASSLTSGGTDTQYF. The J gene is TRBJ2-3, the V gene TRBV9, with 10 nucleotides matching TRBD2. The junction had 3 bases not matched to a gene; V was cut back by 4 bases and J by 1 base. CDR3 length: 15 residues. Germline V gene lookup returns CDR1 SGDLS and CDR2 YYNGEE.

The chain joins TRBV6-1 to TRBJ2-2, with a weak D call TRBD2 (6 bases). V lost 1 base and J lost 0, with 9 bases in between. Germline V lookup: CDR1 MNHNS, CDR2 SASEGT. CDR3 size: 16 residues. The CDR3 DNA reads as TGTGCCAGCAGTGAAGTGGGAGGATCGAACACCGGGGAGCTGTTTTTT. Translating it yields CASSEVGGSNTGELFF.

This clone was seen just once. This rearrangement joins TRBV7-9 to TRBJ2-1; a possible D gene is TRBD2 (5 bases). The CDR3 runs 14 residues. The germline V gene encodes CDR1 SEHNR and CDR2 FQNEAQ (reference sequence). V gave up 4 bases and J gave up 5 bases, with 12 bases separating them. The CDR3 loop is CASSSPSSNNEQFF. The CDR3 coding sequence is TGTGCCAGCAGCTCCCCTTCTAGCAACAATGAGCAGTTCTTC.

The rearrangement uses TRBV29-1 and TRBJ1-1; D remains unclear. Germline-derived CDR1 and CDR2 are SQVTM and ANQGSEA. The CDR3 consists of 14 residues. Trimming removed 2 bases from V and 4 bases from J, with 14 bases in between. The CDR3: CSVEPGEVFTEAFF. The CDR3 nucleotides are TGCAGCGTTGAACCCGGGGAGGTATTCACTGAAGCTTTCTTT.

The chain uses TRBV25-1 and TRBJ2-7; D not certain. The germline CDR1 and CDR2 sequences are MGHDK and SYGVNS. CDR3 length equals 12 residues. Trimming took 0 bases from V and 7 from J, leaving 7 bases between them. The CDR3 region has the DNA TGTGCCAGCAGTGAATATGTCGGGGAGCAGTACTTC. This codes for CASSEYVGEQYF.

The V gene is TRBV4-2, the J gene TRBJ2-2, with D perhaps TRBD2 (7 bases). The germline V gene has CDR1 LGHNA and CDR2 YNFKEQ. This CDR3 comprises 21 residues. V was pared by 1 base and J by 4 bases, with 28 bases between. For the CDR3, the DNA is TGTGCCAGCAGCCAAGGAAATATGGCGCGGGGGCCTCTCACGGTCACCGGGGAGCTGTTTTTT. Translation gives CASSQGNMARGPLTVTGELFF.

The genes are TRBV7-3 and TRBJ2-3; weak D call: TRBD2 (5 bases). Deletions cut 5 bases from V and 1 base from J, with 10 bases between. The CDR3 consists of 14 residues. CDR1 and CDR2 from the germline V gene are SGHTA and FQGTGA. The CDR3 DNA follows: TGTGCCAGCAGCCTCCGGGATGGCACAGATACGCAGTATTTT. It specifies CASSLRDGTDTQYF.

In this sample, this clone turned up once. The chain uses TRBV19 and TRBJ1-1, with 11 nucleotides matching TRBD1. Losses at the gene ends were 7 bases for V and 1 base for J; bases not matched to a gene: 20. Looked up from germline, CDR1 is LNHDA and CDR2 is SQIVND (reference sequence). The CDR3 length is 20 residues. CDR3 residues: CASTIASWTGGRKSNTEAFF. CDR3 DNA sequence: TGTGCCAGTACCATCGCCTCCTGGACAGGGGGCCGGAAGTCGAACACTGAAGCTTTCTTT.

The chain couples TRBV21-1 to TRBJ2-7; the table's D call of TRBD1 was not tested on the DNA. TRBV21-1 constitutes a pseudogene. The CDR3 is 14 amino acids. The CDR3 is CASGDRGYLYEQYF. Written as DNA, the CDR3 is TGTGCCAGCGGAGACAGGGGGTATCTTTACGAGCAGTACTTC.

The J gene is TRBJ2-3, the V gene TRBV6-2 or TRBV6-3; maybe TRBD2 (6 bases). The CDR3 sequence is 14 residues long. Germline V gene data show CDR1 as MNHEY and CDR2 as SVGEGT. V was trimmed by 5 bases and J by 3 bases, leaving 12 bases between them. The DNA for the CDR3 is TGTGCCAGCAGTCACCCCGGAGGGACAGATACGCAGTATTTT. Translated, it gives CASSHPGGTDTQYF.

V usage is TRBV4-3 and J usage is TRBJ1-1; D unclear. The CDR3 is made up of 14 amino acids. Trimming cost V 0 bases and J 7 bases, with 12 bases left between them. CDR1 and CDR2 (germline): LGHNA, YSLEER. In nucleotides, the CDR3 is TGCGCCAGCAGCCAAGATCGAGTTTCGCTTGAAGCTTTCTTT. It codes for CASSQDRVSLEAFF.

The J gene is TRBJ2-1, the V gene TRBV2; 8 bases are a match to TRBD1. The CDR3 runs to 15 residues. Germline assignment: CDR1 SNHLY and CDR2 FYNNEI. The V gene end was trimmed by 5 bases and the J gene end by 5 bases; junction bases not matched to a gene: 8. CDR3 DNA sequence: TGTGCCAGCAGTCAAGACAGGGGCAAGGACAATGAGCAGTTCTTC. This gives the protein CASSQDRGKDNEQFF. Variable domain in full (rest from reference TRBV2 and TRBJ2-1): EPEVTQTPSHQVTQMGQEVILRCVPISNHLYFYWYRQILGQKVEFLVSFYNNEISEKSEIFDDQFSVERPDGSNFTLKIRSTKLEDSAMYFCASSQDRGKDNEQFFGPGTRLTVL.

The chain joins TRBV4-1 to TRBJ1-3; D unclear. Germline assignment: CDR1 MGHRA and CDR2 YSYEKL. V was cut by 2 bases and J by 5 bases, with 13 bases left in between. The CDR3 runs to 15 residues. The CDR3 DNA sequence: TGCGCCAGCAGCCAACCGGACCGGGAGCGAAACACCATATATTTT. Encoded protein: CASSQPDRERNTIYF.

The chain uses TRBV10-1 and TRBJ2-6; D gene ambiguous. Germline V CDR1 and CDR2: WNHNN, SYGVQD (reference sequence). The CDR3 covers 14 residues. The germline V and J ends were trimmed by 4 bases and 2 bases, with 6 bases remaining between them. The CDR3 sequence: CASSGWPGANVLTF. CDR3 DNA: TGCGCCAGCAGTGGTTGGCCTGGGGCCAACGTCCTGACTTTC.

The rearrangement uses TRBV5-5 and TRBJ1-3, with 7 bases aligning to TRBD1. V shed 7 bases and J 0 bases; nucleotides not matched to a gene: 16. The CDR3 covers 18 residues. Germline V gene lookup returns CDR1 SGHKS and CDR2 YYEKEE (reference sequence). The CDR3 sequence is CASSYRRDSVTSGNTIYF. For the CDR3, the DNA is TGTGCCAGCTCATACCGCCGGGACAGTGTAACCTCTGGAAACACCATATATTTT.

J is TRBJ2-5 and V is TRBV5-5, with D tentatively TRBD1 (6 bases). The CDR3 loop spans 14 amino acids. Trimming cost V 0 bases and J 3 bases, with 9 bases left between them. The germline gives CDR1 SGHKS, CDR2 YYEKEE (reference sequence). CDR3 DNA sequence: TGTGCCAGCAGCTTGGCCAGGGGAGAAGAGACCCAGTACTTC. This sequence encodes CASSLARGEETQYF.

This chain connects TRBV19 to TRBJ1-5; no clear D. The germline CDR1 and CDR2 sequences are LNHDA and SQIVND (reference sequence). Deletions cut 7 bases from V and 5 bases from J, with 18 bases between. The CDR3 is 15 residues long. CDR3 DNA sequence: TGTGCCAGTATTCCTGCCCAACCGGAGTATCAGCCCCAGCATTTT. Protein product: CASIPAQPEYQPQHF.

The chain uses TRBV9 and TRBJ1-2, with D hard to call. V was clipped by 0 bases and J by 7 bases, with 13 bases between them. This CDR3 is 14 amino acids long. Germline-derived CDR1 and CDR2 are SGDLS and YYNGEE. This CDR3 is CASSVGADAGGYTF. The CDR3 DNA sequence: TGTGCCAGCAGCGTAGGGGCAGATGCTGGTGGCTACACCTTC.

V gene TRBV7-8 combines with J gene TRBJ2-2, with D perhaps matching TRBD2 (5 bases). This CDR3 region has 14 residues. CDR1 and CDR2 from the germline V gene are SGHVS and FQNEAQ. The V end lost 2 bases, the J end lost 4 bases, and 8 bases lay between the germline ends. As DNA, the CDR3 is TGTGCCAGCAGCTTATCTGAGGGCACCGGGGAGCTGTTTTTT. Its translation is CASSLSEGTGELFF.

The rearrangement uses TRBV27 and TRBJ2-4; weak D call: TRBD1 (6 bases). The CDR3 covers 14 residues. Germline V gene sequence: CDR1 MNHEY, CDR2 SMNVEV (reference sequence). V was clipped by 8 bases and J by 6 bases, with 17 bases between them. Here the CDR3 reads CASRSTGLRNIQYF. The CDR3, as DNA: TGTGCCAGCCGCTCAACAGGGCTCCGAAACATTCAGTACTTC.

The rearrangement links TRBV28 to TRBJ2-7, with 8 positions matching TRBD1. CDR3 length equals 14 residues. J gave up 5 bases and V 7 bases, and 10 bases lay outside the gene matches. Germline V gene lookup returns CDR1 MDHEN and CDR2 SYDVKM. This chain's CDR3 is CASTATGDVHEQYF. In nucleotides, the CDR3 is TGTGCCAGCACCGCGACAGGGGATGTCCACGAGCAGTACTTC.

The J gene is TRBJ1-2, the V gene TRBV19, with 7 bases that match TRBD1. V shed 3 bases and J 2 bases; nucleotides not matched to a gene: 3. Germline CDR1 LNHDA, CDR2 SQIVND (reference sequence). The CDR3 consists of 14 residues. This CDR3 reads CASSIWDSNYGYTF. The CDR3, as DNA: TGTGCCAGTAGTATTTGGGACAGCAACTATGGCTACACCTTC.

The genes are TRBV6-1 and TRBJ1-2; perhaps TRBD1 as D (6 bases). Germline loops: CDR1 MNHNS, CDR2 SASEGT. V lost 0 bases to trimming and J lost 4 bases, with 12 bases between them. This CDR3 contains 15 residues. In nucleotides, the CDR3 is TGTGCCAGCAGTGAAGCAGTAGGGGGTGCCTATGGCTACACCTTC. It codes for CASSEAVGGAYGYTF.